This T cell receptor (beta chain) was found in a study of PD-1 blockade in classical Hodgkin lymphoma. This CDR3 contains 15 residues. Germline values: CDR1 SNHLY, CDR2 FYNNEI. The V end lost 2 bases, the J end lost 2 bases, and 9 bases lay between the germline ends. Time point denoted: newly diagnosed, previously untreated cHL patient sample. Profiled with immunoSEQ multiplex PCR; TCRdb holds only in-frame clones, not every one. Here the sample spans over 60,000 clones, about 94% being singletons. V is TRBV2 and J is TRBJ2-2; no firm D call. Sequencing used peripheral blood mononuclear cells (PBMCs). This receptor was identified in a human donor with classical Hodgkin lymphoma. CDR3 loop: CASSERAANTGELFF. CDR3 DNA sequence: TGTGCCAGCAGTGAAAGGGCAGCAAACACCGGGGAGCTGTTTTTT. Full variable domain (outside the CDR3, taken from reference TRBV2 and TRBJ2-2): EPEVTQTPSHQVTQMGQEVILRCVPISNHLYFYWYRQILGQKVEFLVSFYNNEISEKSEIFDDQFSVERPDGSNFTLKIRSTKLEDSAMYFCASSERAANTGELFFGEGSRLTVL.